This T cell receptor beta chain was profiled in a study of cytomegalovirus exposure and HLA in healthy donors. Study summary: Caucasian-associated ancestry cluster membership applied to about 80% of 398 genotyped donors.

Study-wide results and limits: Sequence variants that were highly shared formed a cluster that was likely a sequencing artifact.

V dropped 4 bases and J dropped 3 bases, with 10 bases sitting between them. Germline V lookup: CDR1 ENHRY, CDR2 SYGVKD. This CDR3 is 13 amino acids long. About this clone: Its antigen is not identified.

The PCR employed 60 Vbeta primers together with 13 Jbeta primers. The assay was immunoSEQ multiplex PCR, and TCRdb's table has in-frame clones only and misses some. The table records 180,000 or so clones, roughly 80% of them present only once. The specimen was PBMCs. The clonotype comes from a young woman in good health and CMV-seronegative. The V call is TRBV10-3, the J call TRBJ2-7, with D tentatively TRBD1 (6 bases). The CDR3: CAISVGALYEQYF. In DNA, the CDR3 is TGTGCCATCAGTGTGGGGGCGCTCTACGAGCAGTACTTC.